This T cell receptor beta chain was sequenced for a study of blood T cells in healthy people across ages. Points from the study as a whole: Roughly linear declines in TCR beta diversity per million T cells occurred with age. Both higher diversity and more naive CD4+ cells marked long-lived donors when set against aged donors.

The CDR3 consists of 14 residues. The V gene's germline CDR1 is MDHEN and CDR2 SYDVKM. For the second PCR, which ran for roughly 7 to 11 cycles, a sample-barcoded 5' primer and a J-beta primer mix were used. No fewer than 3 million CDR3-containing paired-end reads came from each sample. TCRdb reprocessed the 5' RACE reads with MiXCR, giving one entry per CDR3 protein. The table shows 800,000 or so distinct CDR3 sequences, with about 62% occurring only once. In this sample, this clonotype turned up a few times. Its matching antigen is unknown. J is TRBJ2-5 and V is TRBV28; D perhaps matches TRBD1 (5 bases). The J call is doubtful: the DNA matches TRBJ2-7 better. This TCR came from a man aged 25 to 40 in good health. The sequenced sample consisted of blood. CDR3 in DNA: TGTGCCAGCAGTACCGCCCCAGGGTACTACGAGCAGTACTTC. This gives the protein CASSTAPGYYEQYF.